The 5 T cell receptor beta chains given below trace back to one sample, sequenced in a study of Graves' ophthalmopathy and Graves' hyperthyroidism. RNA transcripts served as template for amplifying TCR beta CDR3 sequences. Scientists carried out first-round RT-PCR using HTBI primers and then a second-round multiplex PCR. TCRdb reanalysed the multiplex PCR reads using MiXCR and keeps one entry per CDR3 protein. The data show more than 300,000 distinct CDR3 sequences, approximately 15% seen once. The sequenced sample consisted of peripheral blood. These receptors all come from a young woman with stable Graves' hyperthyroidism.

This clonotype was detected ten times or more. J is TRBJ1-2 and V is TRBV29-1; 7 bases match TRBD1. CDR1 is SQVTM and CDR2 is ANQGSEA in the germline V gene. V lost 6 bases and J lost 6; bases outside the gene matches: 13. The CDR3 extends over 14 amino acids. CDR3 DNA: TGCAGCGTCGGCGATAGGACAGGATTTAATGGCTACACCTTC. Its translation: CSVGDRTGFNGYTF.

This clonotype was recorded at least ten times. V and J are TRBV20-1 and TRBJ1-2; D remains unclear. There are 11 residues in the CDR3. The germline V gene has CDR1 DFQATT and CDR2 SNEGSKA (reference sequence). Trimming shortened V by 4 bases and J by 8 bases, and 11 bases separated the two germline ends. The DNA for the CDR3 is TGCAGTGCTAAAATTGTCGGCGGCTACACCTTC. It encodes CSAKIVGGYTF.

The genes are TRBV7-3 and TRBJ2-2; the D call may be TRBD1 or TRBD2 (6 bases each). The V gene's germline CDR1 is SGHTA and CDR2 FQGTGA. The CDR3 has 15 residues. The V and J ends lost 5 bases and 4 bases respectively, with 14 bases between them. The CDR3 bases are TGTGCCAGCAGCGACACAGGGCGGGGCACCGGGGAGCTGTTTTTT. Protein sequence: CASSDTGRGTGELFF.

In its sample, this clonotype was seen many times. The chain uses TRBV6-1 and TRBJ2-7; possibly TRBD2 for D (6 bases). CDR3 length: 15 amino acids. Trimming left V 6 bases short and J 1 base short, with 16 bases between. The germline CDR1 and CDR2 sequences are MNHNS and SASEGT. CDR3 in DNA: TGTGCCAGCAGCCCACAAGACCTAGCGTCCTACGAGCAGTACTTC. Translating it yields CASSPQDLASYEQYF.

This clonotype has at least ten counts. This rearrangement joins TRBV11-2 to TRBJ2-7; TRBD1 might be the D (6 bases). The CDR3 has 13 residues. V lost 3 bases, J lost 4 bases, and 10 bases lay in between. Germline V gives CDR1 SGHAT, CDR2 FQNNGV. CDR3 nucleotides: TGTGCCAGCAGCTTCGGACAGATTTACGAGCAGTACTTC. Protein sequence: CASSFGQIYEQYF.